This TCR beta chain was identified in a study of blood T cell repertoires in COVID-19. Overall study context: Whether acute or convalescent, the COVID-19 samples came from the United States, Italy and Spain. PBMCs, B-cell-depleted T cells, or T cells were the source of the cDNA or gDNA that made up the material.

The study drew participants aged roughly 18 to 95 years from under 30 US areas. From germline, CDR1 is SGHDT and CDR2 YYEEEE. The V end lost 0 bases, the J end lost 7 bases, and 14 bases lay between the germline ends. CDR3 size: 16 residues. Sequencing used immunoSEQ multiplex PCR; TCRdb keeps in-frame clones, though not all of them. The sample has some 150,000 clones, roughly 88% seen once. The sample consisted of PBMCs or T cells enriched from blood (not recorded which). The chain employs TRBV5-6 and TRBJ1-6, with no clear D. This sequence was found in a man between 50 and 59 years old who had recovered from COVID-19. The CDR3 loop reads CASSLDPFPGNSPLHF. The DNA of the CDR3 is TGTGCCAGCAGCTTGGACCCCTTCCCTGGCAATTCACCCCTCCACTTT.